What follows are 19 T cell receptor beta chains derived from one specimen sequenced in a study of shared clonotypes between healthy human individuals. Sequenced by immunoSEQ multiplex PCR; TCRdb stores in-frame clones only, minus some. The sample has about 530,000 clones; roughly 95% are singletons. Sequencing was carried out using naive CD4+ T cells sorted from blood. This sample's subset: CD45RA+ positively selected. These receptors all come from a young woman in good health.

The chain is built from TRBV19 and TRBJ1-3; TRBD1 agrees at 10 bases. Trimming removed 1 base from V and 2 bases from J; junction bases left unmatched: 2. CDR1 LNHDA and CDR2 SQIVND come from the germline V gene (reference sequence). This CDR3 is 16 amino acids long. CDR3 residues: CASSIAGTGAGNTIYF. DNA for the CDR3: TGTGCCAGTAGTATAGCCGGGACAGGGGCTGGAAACACCATATATTTT.

The CDR3 nucleotides are TGCGCCAGCAGTGAGCTCGGTGTGGGGTTAGAGACCCAGTACTTC. This codes for CASSELGVGLETQYF. The chain combines TRBV10-2 with TRBJ2-5; D is unresolved. The CDR3 is 15 amino acids. Germline V gene sequence: CDR1 WSHSY, CDR2 SAAADI. Trimming pared 2 bases from V and 4 bases from J, leaving 14 bases between.

CDR3 region: CASSSGVTGGYTF. CDR3 in DNA: TGTGCCAGCAGTTCGGGGGTAACGGGCGGCTACACCTTC. V and J are TRBV28 and TRBJ1-2, with a weak D call TRBD1 (5 bases). V lost 4 bases to trimming and J lost 8 bases, with 14 bases between them. The CDR3 is made up of 13 amino acids. The germline CDR1 and CDR2 sequences are MDHEN and SYDVKM.

With respect to this clone: Other nucleotide sequences from this sample produce the same CDR3. This chain's CDR3 is CASSSLENTEAFF. The DNA for the CDR3 is TGTGCCAGCAGTTCACTGGAGAACACTGAAGCTTTCTTT. The chain carries TRBV6-5 and TRBJ1-1; D gene unclear. This CDR3 has 13 amino acids. V lost 4 bases and J lost 1, with 7 bases in between. CDR1 and CDR2 (germline): MNHEY, SVGAGI.

V is TRBV5-1 and J is TRBJ2-5; the match to TRBD1 covers 10 bases. Germline V lookup: CDR1 SGHRS, CDR2 YFSETQ. J gave up 2 bases and V 0 bases, and 4 bases lay outside the gene matches. This CDR3 is built from 16 residues. Here the CDR3 reads CASSLADRGPQETQYF. The DNA for the CDR3 is TGCGCCAGCAGCTTGGCTGACAGGGGGCCTCAAGAGACCCAGTACTTC.

The V gene is TRBV19, the J gene TRBJ2-5; 11 bases match TRBD2. V dropped 5 bases and J dropped 4; count of bases not matched to a gene: 6. The CDR3 sequence is 15 residues long. The V gene's germline CDR1 is LNHDA and CDR2 SQIVND (reference sequence). CDR3 DNA: TGTGCCAGTAGTGAATCTAGCGGGAGGACAGAGACCCAGTACTTC. Encoded protein: CASSESSGRTETQYF.

The gene calls are TRBV5-1 and TRBJ2-7; TRBD2 agrees at 8 bases. The CDR3 is 16 residues long. CDR1 is SGHRS, CDR2 YFSETQ, per germline. After removal of 1 base from V and 1 base from J, the junction contained 7 bases not matched to a gene. CDR3 in DNA: TGCGCCAGCAGCTTGCTAGCGGGCTTACCTTCCTACGAGCAGTACTTC. It is translated as CASSLLAGLPSYEQYF.

The chain employs TRBV19 and TRBJ2-2; possible D gene TRBD2, 6 bases. This CDR3 spans 14 amino acids. Trimming pared 4 bases from V and 5 bases from J, leaving 11 bases between. CDR1 LNHDA and CDR2 SQIVND come from the germline V gene (reference sequence). The CDR3 reads CASSRLVPTGELFF. CDR3 in DNA: TGTGCCAGTAGTAGACTAGTACCGACCGGGGAGCTGTTTTTT.

This clone has more than one count but fewer than ten. The rearrangement uses TRBV15 and TRBJ2-7, with TRBD2 matching 9 bases. Germline values: CDR1 LNHNV, CDR2 YYDKDF (reference sequence). The V segment lost 2 bases and the J segment 2 bases; nucleotides outside the gene matches: 13. CDR3 size: 18 residues. Written as DNA, the CDR3 is TGTGCCACCAGCAGACTCCCGGGGCTAGCGGGAATCGCCTACGAGCAGTACTTC. Protein: CATSRLPGLAGIAYEQYF.

The gene calls are TRBV5-1 and TRBJ2-6; no firm D call. In germline, CDR1 is SGHRS, CDR2 YFSETQ. The V and J ends lost 1 base and 2 bases respectively, with 13 bases between them. The CDR3 spans 17 residues. CDR3 sequence reads: CASSLSPQSAGANVLTF. For the CDR3, the DNA is TGCGCCAGCAGCTTGAGTCCACAATCTGCTGGGGCCAACGTCCTGACTTTC.

This chain joins TRBV18 and TRBJ2-1; D remains unclear. The CDR3 loop spans 15 amino acids. Germline loops: CDR1 KGHSH, CDR2 LQKENI. Trimming left V 1 base short and J 1 base short, with 8 bases between. The CDR3 coding sequence is TGTGCCAGCTCACCACGGGGTATGTCCTACAATGAGCAGTTCTTC. This sequence encodes CASSPRGMSYNEQFF. Full variable domain (remainder filled in from reference TRBV18 and TRBJ2-1): NAGVMQNPRHLVRRRGQEARLRCSPMKGHSHVYWYRQLPEEGLKFMVYLQKENIIDESGMPKERFSAEFPKEGPSILRIQQVVRGDSAAYFCASSPRGMSYNEQFFGPGTRLTVL.

This chain connects TRBV11-1 to TRBJ2-4; 8 bases fit TRBD1. Germline lookup yields CDR1 SGHAT and CDR2 FQDESV (reference sequence). This CDR3 spans 14 amino acids. Germline trimming cut 6 bases from V and 2 bases from J; bases unmatched to any gene: 3. The CDR3 loop reads CASSGTGSKNIQYF. The CDR3 nucleotides are TGTGCCAGCAGTGGGACAGGCTCCAAAAACATTCAGTACTTC.

The chain links TRBV18 to TRBJ2-1, with TRBD2 identical over 14 bases. Germline V CDR1 and CDR2: KGHSH, LQKENI. The ends lost 3 bases at V and 6 bases at J; junction bases unmatched: 10. CDR3 size: 18 residues. The CDR3 DNA sequence: TGTGCCAGCTCACCGGGACTAGCGGGAGCTTCGGGCTCCAATGAGCAGTTCTTC. This gives the protein CASSPGLAGASGSNEQFF.

This clone was seen a handful of times. Other DNA sequences from this sample encode an identical CDR3 as well. The rearrangement links TRBV30 to TRBJ2-5; D gene uncertain. Germline V lookup: CDR1 GTSNPN, CDR2 SVGIG (reference sequence). Trimming pared 0 bases from V and 4 bases from J, leaving 6 bases between. This CDR3 has 12 residues. The CDR3 sequence: CAWSVSGETQYF. The CDR3 bases are TGTGCCTGGAGTGTAAGTGGAGAGACCCAGTACTTC.

V is TRBV5-1 and J is TRBJ1-6, with D possibly matching TRBD1 (5 bases). CDR3 length: 17 amino acids. Germline CDR1 is SGHRS and CDR2 is YFSETQ. V lost 0 bases to trimming and J lost 10 bases, with 20 bases between them. In nucleotides, the CDR3 is TGCGCCAGCAGCTTGGCGGGGCAGGCGGATGGTCGATCACCCCTCCACTTT. Translated, it gives CASSLAGQADGRSPLHF.

This sequence joins TRBV29-1 and TRBJ2-2; D unclear. Per germline, CDR1 SQVTM and CDR2 ANQGSEA. The V end was cut by 5 bases, the J end by 6 bases, with 13 bases between. The CDR3 consists of 13 residues. CDR3 in DNA: TGCAGCGTTCAGTCCCAGGATGCCGGGGAGCTGTTTTTT. Translated: CSVQSQDAGELFF.

This chain connects TRBV19 to TRBJ2-3; D not certain. Trimming left V 4 bases short and J 1 base short, with 6 bases between. Germline-derived CDR1 and CDR2 are LNHDA and SQIVND (reference sequence). This CDR3 is built from 13 residues. The CDR3 nucleotides read TGTGCCAGTAGTAAACGGGGCACAGATACGCAGTATTTT. It codes for CASSKRGTDTQYF.

The chain recombines TRBV28 with TRBJ1-5; TRBD1 matches at 10 bases. CDR1 is MDHEN, CDR2 SYDVKM, per germline. V shed 5 bases and J 4 bases; nucleotides not matched to a gene: 2. The CDR3 covers 14 residues. The CDR3 reads CASSTGQGNQPQHF. CDR3 bases: TGTGCCAGCAGTACGGGACAGGGGAATCAGCCCCAGCATTTT. The full variable domain, rest sourced from reference TRBV28 and TRBJ1-5, is DVKVTQSSRYLVKRTGEKVFLECVQDMDHENMFWYRQDPGLGLRLIYFSYDVKMKEKGDIPEGYSVSREKKERFSLILESASTNQTSMYLCASSTGQGNQPQHFGDGTRLSIL.

V is TRBV18 and J is TRBJ1-2; a weak D match, TRBD1 (5 bases). V was pared by 5 bases and J by 6 bases, with 10 bases between. Germline V gene lookup returns CDR1 KGHSH and CDR2 LQKENI. The CDR3 extends over 12 amino acids. The CDR3 protein is CASSGGIDGYTF. CDR3 DNA sequence: TGTGCCAGCTCAGGGGGAATTGATGGCTACACCTTC.